This TCR beta chain derives from a study of T cell repertoires in cytomegalovirus infection. Study-level information: A matching HLA type, together with CMV infection, was signaled by public TCR beta signatures.

CDR3 length: 15 amino acids. V dropped 1 base and J dropped 6 bases, with 16 bases sitting between them. Germline-derived CDR1 and CDR2 are SEHNR and FQNEAQ (reference sequence). This clonotype was seen more than once but under ten times. Its target is unknown. Overall study results and limits: Clonotype analysis showed dominance of the ex vivo response by HLA-C-restricted CMV-specific TCR beta clonotypes. Pooled public TCR beta family frequency picked out CMV carriers with the relevant HLA.

MiXCR was run by TCRdb on the reads, yielding one entry per CDR3 protein. The sample consists of about 230,000 distinct CDR3 sequences, approximately 22% of them appearing once. The chain employs TRBV7-9 and TRBJ2-7; possibly TRBD1 or TRBD2 for D (5 bases each). The sequencing input was CD8+ T cells from PBMCs. The sequence was obtained from a human donor in good health (CMV status not recorded). Some clones in this sample may be carry-over from other donors' samples. The CDR3 region is CASSLVGQSGSEQYF. The CDR3 DNA is TGTGCCAGCAGCTTAGTAGGGCAGTCAGGGAGCGAGCAGTACTTC. The complete variable domain, with remaining parts taken from reference TRBV7-9 and TRBJ2-7, reads DTGVSQNPRHKITKRGQNVTFRCDPISEHNRLYWYRQTLGQGPEFLTYFQNEAQLEKSRLLSDRFSAERPKGSFSTLEIQRTEQGDSAMYLCASSLVGQSGSEQYFGPGTRLTVT.